In this sample, the clone carrying this T cell receptor (beta chain) turned up once. This sample was taken from a study of T cells in localized non-small cell lung cancer. Libraries were prepared by immunoSEQ multiplex PCR; TCRdb keeps only in-frame clonotypes and omits some of them. The sample consists of about 41,000 clones, 65% to 90% of them appearing once. With 5 bases clipped from V and 10 bases from J, the junction kept 14 bases outside the gene matches. CDR1 is MNHEY, CDR2 SMNVEV, per germline (reference sequence). The CDR3 sequence is 15 residues long. The sample was PBMCs, taken before any cancer treatment. The chain has TRBV27 and TRBJ2-1; 7 nucleotides line up with TRBD2. This TCR derives from a man aged 35 to 69 with stage II lung adenocarcinoma. Here the CDR3 reads CASSPLRWGEGEQFF. CDR3 in DNA: TGTGCCAGCAGTCCATTACGATGGGGGGAGGGCGAGCAGTTCTTC.